Included here is one TCR beta chain sequence, with context. Sequencing targeted expressed TCRB transcripts, as all isolated RNA had been reverse transcribed. Method: immunoSEQ multiplex PCR; TCRdb's copy keeps in-frame clones and lacks some. The sample comprises 500,000 to 700,000 clones, 15% of which are singletons, and about 0.093% rests with the top ten. V lost 1 base, J lost 2 bases, and 24 bases lay in between. Germline V gives CDR1 MDHEN, CDR2 SYDVKM. The CDR3 covers 19 residues. These data come from a study of beta chain features in type 1 diabetes. This clonotype was sampled from a man between 18 and 29 years old in good health. The sample comprised naive CD4+ T cells from blood. V usage is TRBV28 and J usage is TRBJ2-7; a possible D gene is TRBD2 (6 bases). The CDR3 sequence: CASSLSFGRSPSAAYEQYF. The DNA for the CDR3 is TGTGCCAGCAGTTTATCCTTTGGAAGAAGTCCTAGCGCCGCCTACGAGCAGTACTTC.